Given below is one T cell receptor (beta chain) in context. The data are from a study of CD8 T cells in Susac syndrome. This CDR3 comprises 13 residues. Per the germline V gene, CDR1 is SGHTA and CDR2 is FQGNSA. Trimming pared 1 base from V and 8 bases from J, leaving 11 bases between. RNA was extracted with the RNeasy kit, and a quantity of 0.5 to 1 ug was reverse transcribed using random hexamers. TCRdb re-analysed the immunoSEQ multiplex PCR reads in MiXCR, keeping a single row per CDR3 protein. The sample has 150,000 to 200,000 distinct CDR3 sequences, about 94% seen once; the top ten hold about 0.14%.

The TCR sequence derives from a human donor in good health. Sample: CD4+ T cells from PBMCs. The gene calls are TRBV7-2 and TRBJ1-2; D uncertain. CDR3 sequence reads: CASSLGIGLGYTF. For the CDR3, the DNA is TGTGCCAGCAGCTTAGGGATAGGGCTGGGCTACACCTTC.